This is a list of T cell receptor beta chains from one sample in a study of CD8+ T cells in alopecia areata. Profiling relied on immunoSEQ multiplex PCR, and the TCRdb table lists in-frame clones only, not all of them. The sample yields 150,000 or so clones, roughly 44% seen once. The sequencing input was CD4+ T cells sorted from blood. These receptors came from a human donor with alopecia areata. Each CDR3 is given without its conserved first and last residue. A row's size may be missing; if present it is once, few, many or a size class.

V gene: TRBV18
J gene: TRBJ2-7
clone size: NA
CDR3 protein: ASSPGYEQY

V gene: TRBV5-1
J gene: TRBJ2-5
clone size: NA
CDR3 protein: ASSLTGTTQETQY

V gene: TRBV5-1
J gene: TRBJ2-1
clone size: NA
CDR3 protein: ASWQGDLRGNEQF

V gene: TRBV29-1
J gene: TRBJ1-1
clone size: NA
CDR3 protein: SVERIVNTEAF

V gene: TRBV28
J gene: TRBJ2-2
clone size: NA
CDR3 protein: ASSFAERGIRELF

V gene: TRBV9
J gene: TRBJ2-7
clone size: NA
CDR3 protein: ASSVGTSGIYEQY

V gene: TRBV29-1
J gene: TRBJ1-2
clone size: few
CDR3 protein: SVGGTTYGYT

V gene: TRBV5-1
J gene: TRBJ2-1
clone size: NA
CDR3 protein: ASSLGTSGRNEQF

V gene: TRBV29-1
J gene: TRBJ2-1
clone size: NA
CDR3 protein: SVSQVAEQF

V gene: TRBV13
J gene: TRBJ1-1
clone size: few
CDR3 protein: ASSPGTGVPNTEAF

V gene: TRBV6-5
J gene: TRBJ2-2
clone size: NA
CDR3 protein: ASSFHSGELF

V gene: TRBV25-1
J gene: TRBJ1-2
clone size: NA
CDR3 protein: ASSEYDSLYGYT

V gene: TRBV29-1
J gene: TRBJ2-7
clone size: few
CDR3 protein: SVENEGGWEQY

V gene: TRBV15
J gene: TRBJ2-7
clone size: NA
CDR3 protein: ATSRDGYEQY

V gene: TRBV27
J gene: TRBJ2-7
clone size: NA
CDR3 protein: ASSLSSGYEQY

V gene: TRBV5-1
J gene: TRBJ1-1
clone size: NA
CDR3 protein: ASSLELVTEAF

V gene: TRBV29-1
J gene: TRBJ2-3
clone size: NA
CDR3 protein: SVGFSSGSWADTQY